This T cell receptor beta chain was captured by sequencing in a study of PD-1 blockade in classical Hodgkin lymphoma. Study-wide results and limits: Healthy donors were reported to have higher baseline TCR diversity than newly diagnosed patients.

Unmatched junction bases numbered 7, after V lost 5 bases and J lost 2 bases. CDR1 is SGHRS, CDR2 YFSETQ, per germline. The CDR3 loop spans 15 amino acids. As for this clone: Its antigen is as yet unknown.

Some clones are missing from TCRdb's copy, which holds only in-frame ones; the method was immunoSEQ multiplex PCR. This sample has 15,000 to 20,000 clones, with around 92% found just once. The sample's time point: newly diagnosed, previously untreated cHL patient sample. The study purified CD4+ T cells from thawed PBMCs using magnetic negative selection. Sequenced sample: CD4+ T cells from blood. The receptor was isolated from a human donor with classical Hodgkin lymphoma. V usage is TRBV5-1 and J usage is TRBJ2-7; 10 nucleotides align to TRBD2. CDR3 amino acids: CASRWGLARTYEQYF. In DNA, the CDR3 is TGCGCCAGCAGGTGGGGACTAGCGAGAACCTACGAGCAGTACTTC.